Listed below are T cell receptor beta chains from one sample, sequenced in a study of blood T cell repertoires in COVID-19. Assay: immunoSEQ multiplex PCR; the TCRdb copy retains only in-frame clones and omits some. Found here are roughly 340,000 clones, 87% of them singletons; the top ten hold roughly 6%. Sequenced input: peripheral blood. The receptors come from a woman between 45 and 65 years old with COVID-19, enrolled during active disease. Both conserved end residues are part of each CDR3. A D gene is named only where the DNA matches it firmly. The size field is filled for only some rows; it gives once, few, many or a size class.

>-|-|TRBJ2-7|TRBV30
TGTGCCTGGAGTTCGGGGGTACCCTACGAGCAGTACTTC
CAWSSGVPYEQYF
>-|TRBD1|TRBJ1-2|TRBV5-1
TGCGCCAGCAGCCCGGGAACAGGGGGCCGGTATGGCTACACCTTC
CASSPGTGGRYGYTF
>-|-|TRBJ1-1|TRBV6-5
TGTGCCAGCAGGAACAGGGTAGTGAACACTGAAGCTTTCTTT
CASRNRVVNTEAFF
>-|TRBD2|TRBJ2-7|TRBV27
TGTGCCAGCAGTCGCCGACTAGCGGGAGTCTACGAGCAGTACTTC
CASSRRLAGVYEQYF
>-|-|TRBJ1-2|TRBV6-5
TGTGCCAGCACCGAAGGTATAGCTTCTAACTATGGCTACACCTTC
CASTEGIASNYGYTF
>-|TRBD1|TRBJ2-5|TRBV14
TGTGCCAGCAGCCCAAATGGGTACCTGGACAGGGAAAAAGAGACCCAGTACTTC
CASSPNGYLDREKETQYF
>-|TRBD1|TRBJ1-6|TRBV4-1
TGCGCCAGCAGCCAAGAGGGACAGCAGAATTCACCCCTCCACTTT
CASSQEGQQNSPLHF
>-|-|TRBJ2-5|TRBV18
TGTGCCAGCTCACCACCCACGACGGGGAAGTACCAAGAGACCCAGTACTTC
CASSPPTTGKYQETQYF
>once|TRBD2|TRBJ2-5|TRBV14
TGTGCCAGCAGGGCGACTAGCGGGATCGGGGAGACCCAGTACTTC
CASRATSGIGETQYF
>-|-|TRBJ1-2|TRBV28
TGTGCCAGCATGGACTGGACTAACTATGGCTACACCTTC
CASMDWTNYGYTF
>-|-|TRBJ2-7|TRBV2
TGTGCCGGACGTACAGGTTCAAGCTCCTACGAGCAGTACTTC
CAGRTGSSSYEQYF
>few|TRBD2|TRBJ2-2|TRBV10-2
TGCGCCAGCAGCCTAGCGGGAGTTATCGGGGAGCTGTTTTTT
CASSLAGVIGELFF
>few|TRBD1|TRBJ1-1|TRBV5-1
TGCGCCAGCAGCTCGCAGACAGGGATGGGTACTGAAGCTTTCTTT
CASSSQTGMGTEAFF
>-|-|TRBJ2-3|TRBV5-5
TGTGCCAGCAGCTTGGGGGACACCCCCCCAGATACGCAGTATTTT
CASSLGDTPPDTQYF
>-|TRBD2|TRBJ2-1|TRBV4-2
TGTGCCAGCAGCTTGCGGACTAGCGGGAGTATAGGGAATGAGCAGTTCTTC
CASSLRTSGSIGNEQFF
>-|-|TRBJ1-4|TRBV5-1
TGCGCCAGCAGCGCGAATGAAAAACTGTTTTTT
CASSANEKLFF
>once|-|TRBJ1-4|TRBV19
TGTGCCAGTAGTATGTACACGAATGAAAAACTGTTTTTT
CASSMYTNEKLFF
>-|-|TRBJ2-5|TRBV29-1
TGCAGCGTTGAGGGGGGATACTCCAAAGAGACCCAGTACTTC
CSVEGGYSKETQYF
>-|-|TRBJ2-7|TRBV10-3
TGTGCCATCAGTATAAACAGGGAAACCTACGAGCAGTACTTC
CAISINRETYEQYF
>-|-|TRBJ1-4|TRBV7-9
TGTGCCAGCAGCTTATTTCCCACTGACAGTGAAAAACTGTTTTTT
CASSLFPTDSEKLFF
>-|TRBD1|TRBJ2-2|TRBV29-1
TGCAGCGTCCCCCGGGTACCGACAGGGGCCCGACCCGGGGAGCTGTTTTTT
CSVPRVPTGARPGELFF
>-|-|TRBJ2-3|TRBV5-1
TGCGCCAGCAGCTTGGTAGGAGCCACAGATACGCAGTATTTT
CASSLVGATDTQYF
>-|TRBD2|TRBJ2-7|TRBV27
TGTGCCAGCAGTTTATCGGGCGGGACTAGGGGCTACGAGCAGTACTTC
CASSLSGGTRGYEQYF
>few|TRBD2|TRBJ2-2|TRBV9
TGTGCCAGCAGCGTATCTGGGAGGGCCACCGGGGAGCTGTTTTTT
CASSVSGRATGELFF
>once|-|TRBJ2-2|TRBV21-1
TGTGCCAAGGGACTAGCGGGAGGGCCGACCGGGGAGCTGTTTTTT
CAKGLAGGPTGELFF
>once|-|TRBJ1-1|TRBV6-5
TGTGCCAGCAGGAGGAGTATGAACACTGAAGCTTTCTTT
CASRRSMNTEAFF
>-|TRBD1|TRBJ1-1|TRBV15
TGTGCCACCACCCGGACAGGGGGGAACACTGAAGCTTTCTTT
CATTRTGGNTEAFF
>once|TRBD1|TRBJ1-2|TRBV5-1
TGCGCCAGCAGCTACCGACAGGGGGAGTATGGCTACACCTTC
CASSYRQGEYGYTF
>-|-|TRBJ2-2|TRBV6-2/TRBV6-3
TGTGCCAGCAGTCTCCCCGGTCTAACCGGGGAGCTGTTTTTT
CASSLPGLTGELFF
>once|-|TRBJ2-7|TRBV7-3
TGTGCCAGCAGCCAGGATAAAGGCCTCGAGCAGTACTTC
CASSQDKGLEQYF
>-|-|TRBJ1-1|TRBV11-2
TGTGCCAGCAGCTTAGGTGACAGAAGTGAAGCTTTCTTT
CASSLGDRSEAFF
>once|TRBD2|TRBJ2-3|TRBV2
TGTGCCAGCAAGCGGGGCCCATCAGATACGCAGTATTTT
CASKRGPSDTQYF
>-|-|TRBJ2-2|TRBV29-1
TGCAGCGCCTTAGCGGAGAACACCGGGGAGCTGTTTTTT
CSALAENTGELFF
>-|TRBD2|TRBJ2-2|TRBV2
TGTGCCAGCAGCGTTAAACTAGCGGGAGTAGGGGCCGGGGAGCTGTTTTTT
CASSVKLAGVGAGELFF
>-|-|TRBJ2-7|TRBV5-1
TGCGCCAGCAGCTTGGTCGCTCCTCCGCGCGAGCAGTACTTC
CASSLVAPPREQYF
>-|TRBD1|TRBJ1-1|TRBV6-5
TGTGCCAGCAGTTACGACAGGGGCCAGAACACTGAAGCTTTCTTT
CASSYDRGQNTEAFF
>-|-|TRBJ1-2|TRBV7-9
TGTGCCAGCAGCCCTAACGTCGACAGGAGATTTACATATGGCTACACCTTC
CASSPNVDRRFTYGYTF
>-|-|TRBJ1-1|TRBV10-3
TGTGCCATCAGGGGAGTGGAGGGTGCCACTGAAGCTTTCTTT
CAIRGVEGATEAFF
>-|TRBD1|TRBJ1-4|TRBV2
TGTGCCAGCAGCCGCGACAGGGGTCGGAATGAAAAACTGTTTTTT
CASSRDRGRNEKLFF
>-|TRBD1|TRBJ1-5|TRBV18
TGTGCCAGCTCACCTCAGGGGGCTGGACAGCCCCAGCATTTT
CASSPQGAGQPQHF
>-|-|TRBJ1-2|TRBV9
TGTGCCAGCAGCGCCCAAAGGGGCTATGGCTACACCTTC
CASSAQRGYGYTF
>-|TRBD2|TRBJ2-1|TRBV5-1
TGCGCCAGCAGCTTTACTAGCGGGAGTTGGCGCGATGAGCAGTTCTTC
CASSFTSGSWRDEQFF
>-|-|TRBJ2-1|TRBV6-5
TGTGCCGTGGTGAGCTCCTACAATGAGCAGTTCTTC
CAVVSSYNEQFF
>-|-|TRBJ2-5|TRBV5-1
TGCGCCAGCAGCTTGGCCCCGACAAGACAAGAGACCCAGTACTTC
CASSLAPTRQETQYF
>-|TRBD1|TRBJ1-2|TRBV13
TGTGCCAGCAGCTTATGGGGGGACAACAGGGGCTATGGCTACACCTTC
CASSLWGDNRGYGYTF
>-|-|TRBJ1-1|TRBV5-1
TGCGCCAGCAGCTTGGCCAACAGGGTCTTGAACACTGAAGCTTTCTTT
CASSLANRVLNTEAFF
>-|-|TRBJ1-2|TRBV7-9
TGTGCCAGCAGCAGACTCCGGGTCTACGATCTCTATGGCTACACCTTC
CASSRLRVYDLYGYTF
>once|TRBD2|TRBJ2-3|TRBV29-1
TGCAGCGTGGCGGGGATACTAGCGGGAGTCACAGATACGCAGTATTTT
CSVAGILAGVTDTQYF
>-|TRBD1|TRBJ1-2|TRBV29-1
TGCAGCGTTGATATCAGGGACAGCCTGTCTTCGTATGGCTACACCTTC
CSVDIRDSLSSYGYTF
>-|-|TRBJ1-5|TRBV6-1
TGTGCCAGCAACCCCGGTAGCAATAGCAATCAGCCCCAGCATTTT
CASNPGSNSNQPQHF
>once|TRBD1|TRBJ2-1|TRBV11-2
TGTGCCAGCAGCCGACTAGGACAGGGCTCCTACAATGAGCAGTTCTTC
CASSRLGQGSYNEQFF
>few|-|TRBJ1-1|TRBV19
TGTGCCAGTCGCTTCAGGGTCGCCACTGAAGCTTTCTTT
CASRFRVATEAFF
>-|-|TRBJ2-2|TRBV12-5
TGTGCTAGTGGAGGAGGGTCGGGTCAAACCGGGGAGCTGTTTTTT
CASGGGSGQTGELFF
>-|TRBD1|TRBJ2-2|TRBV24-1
TGTGCCACCAGTGATGCGGACAGGGTGGCCACCGGGGAGCTGTTTTTT
CATSDADRVATGELFF
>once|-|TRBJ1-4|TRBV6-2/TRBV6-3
TGTGCCAGCAGTTACCCGTTGTTACGGACTGGACATGAAAAACTGTTTTTT
CASSYPLLRTGHEKLFF